This T cell receptor (beta chain) emerged from a study of PD-1 blockade in classical Hodgkin lymphoma. The wider study: With a 2-week interval, patients received intravenous nivolumab at 3 mg/kg.

The time point was: cycle 4 day 1 (C4D1), after six to seven weeks of nivolumab. All patients experienced relapse after autologous stem cell transplantation, and brentuximab vedotin exposure was variable. As concerns this clone: Its antigen is unknown.

Only in-frame clones appear in the TCRdb table, and some are missing; sequencing was by immunoSEQ multiplex PCR. The sample includes 20,000 to 25,000 clones, 60% to 75% of them seen just once. Whole-study results and caveats: A significant rise in TCR diversity by C4D1 was seen for CD4+ but not CD8+ cells. Prior to therapy, complete responders displayed diversity much like that of newly diagnosed patients. Reported findings placed baseline TCR diversity lower in newly diagnosed patients (compared with healthy donors).

This receptor was taken from a human donor with classical Hodgkin lymphoma. This material consisted of peripheral blood mononuclear cells (PBMCs), taken before the fourth cycle of nivolumab.

This CDR3 is CASSGSWETQYF. In DNA form, the CDR3 reads TGCGCCAGCAGTGGAAGTTGGGAGACCCAGTACTTC. The rearrangement links TRBV10-2 to TRBJ2-5; D not certain. There are 12 residues in the CDR3. V shed 4 bases and J shed 5 bases, with 8 bases lying between them. Germline values: CDR1 WSHSY, CDR2 SAAADI.